The rows below give T cell receptor beta chains drawn from one sample of a study of control samples from healthy donors and cancer patients. The assay was immunoSEQ multiplex PCR, and TCRdb's table has in-frame clones only and misses some. This table holds about 61,000 clones, about 90% found once. The specimen was PBMCs. These receptors all come from a man aged 55-75 years with colorectal cancer. Both conserved end residues are part of each CDR3. A D gene is named only where the DNA matches it firmly. The size entry is marked missing in some rows and otherwise reads once, few, many or a size class.

d_gene | j_gene | v_gene | abundance | CDR3aa | CDR3nt
TRBD2 | TRBJ2-4 | TRBV3-1/TRBV3-2 | - | CASSQFSGGARAKNIQYF | TGTGCCAGCAGCCAATTCAGCGGGGGGGCCCGGGCCAAAAACATTCAGTACTTC
TRBD1 | TRBJ2-1 | TRBV6-5 | - | CASSYPGTGTVEQFF | TGTGCCAGCAGTTACCCCGGGACAGGGACGGTTGAGCAGTTCTTC
TRBD1 | TRBJ1-2 | TRBV10-3 | once | CAIGGDRTYGYTF | TGTGCCATCGGGGGGGACAGGACTTATGGCTACACCTTC
- | TRBJ1-5 | TRBV2 | few | CASSEDHNQPQHF | TGTGCCAGCAGTGAAGATCACAATCAGCCCCAGCATTTT
TRBD1 | TRBJ1-2 | TRBV19 | once | CASSVSGGRGYTF | TGTGCCAGTAGTGTCTCAGGGGGGCGAGGCTACACCTTC
TRBD2 | TRBJ2-3 | TRBV5-4 | - | CASSTRLAGGPADTQYF | TGTGCCAGCAGCACCAGACTAGCGGGGGGGCCAGCAGATACGCAGTATTTT
- | TRBJ1-5 | TRBV5-1 | - | CASSLDSASGQPQHF | TGCGCCAGCAGCTTGGATTCGGCAAGTGGGCAGCCCCAGCATTTT
- | TRBJ2-2 | TRBV7-9 | - | CASRETGMGLNTGELFF | TGTGCCAGCAGGGAAACAGGGATGGGTTTAAACACCGGGGAGCTGTTTTTT
TRBD1 | TRBJ1-6 | TRBV28 | - | CASRIRQGAHNSPLHF | TGTGCCAGCAGGATACGACAGGGGGCGCACAATTCACCCCTCCACTTT
- | TRBJ2-1 | TRBV11-2 | - | CASSLEGGAAIYNEQFF | TGTGCCAGCAGCTTAGAAGGGGGGGCAGCCATCTACAATGAGCAGTTCTTC
- | TRBJ1-2 | TRBV7-2 | once | CASSLDGTLWGPKVGYTF | TGTGCCAGCAGCTTGGACGGAACATTGTGGGGACCGAAGGTTGGCTACACCTTC
TRBD2 | TRBJ2-1 | TRBV9 | - | CASSVVASGGALNEQFF | TGTGCCAGCAGCGTAGTCGCTAGCGGGGGGGCACTAAATGAGCAGTTCTTC
- | TRBJ2-2 | TRBV3-1/TRBV3-2 | - | CASRDYTGELFF | TGTGCCAGCAGGGACTACACCGGGGAGCTGTTTTTT
- | TRBJ1-2 | TRBV5-1 | few | CASSFRGPGDGYTF | TGCGCCAGCAGCTTCCGGGGACCTGGAGATGGCTACACCTTC
- | TRBJ2-2 | TRBV27 | - | CASSLGRANTGELFF | TGTGCCAGCAGTTTAGGGCGTGCGAACACCGGGGAGCTGTTTTTT
TRBD1 | TRBJ1-5 | TRBV5-1 | - | CASSLTTGSQPQHF | TGCGCCAGCAGCTTGACGACAGGGAGTCAGCCCCAGCATTTT
- | TRBJ2-3 | TRBV6-1 | - | CASSASGTLSTDTQYF | TGTGCCAGCAGTGCGTCCGGGACACTTAGCACAGATACGCAGTATTTT
TRBD1 | TRBJ1-6 | TRBV11-2 | once | CASSLTPTGGSYNSPLHF | TGTGCCAGCAGCTTAACCCCGACAGGGGGCTCCTATAATTCACCCCTCCACTTT
- | TRBJ2-7 | TRBV9 | - | CASSVGGLVGGQYF | TGTGCCAGCAGCGTGGGAGGATTGGTGGGGGGGCAGTACTTC
- | TRBJ2-7 | TRBV19 | - | CASSIQVGGEQYF | TGTGCCAGTAGTATACAGGTGGGGGGCGAGCAGTACTTC
- | TRBJ1-1 | TRBV5-8 | - | CASSLGGLITEAFF | TGTGCCAGCAGCTTGGGGGGGCTGATCACTGAAGCTTTCTTT
TRBD1 | TRBJ2-3 | TRBV14 | - | CASSQAVWTGKETDTQYF | TGTGCCAGCAGCCAGGCCGTTTGGACAGGGAAGGAAACAGATACGCAGTATTTT
TRBD2 | TRBJ2-5 | TRBV3-1/TRBV3-2 | - | CASSPGVGGSSGGAVEETQYF | TGTGCCAGCAGCCCGGGTGTTGGTGGTTCTAGCGGGGGGGCCGTGGAGGAGACCCAGTACTTC
TRBD2 | TRBJ2-3 | TRBV11-3 | - | CASSTGGGVTDTQYF | TGTGCCAGCAGCACCGGCGGGGGGGTCACAGATACGCAGTATTTT
- | TRBJ2-6 | TRBV27 | - | CASSLLGGPGANVLTF | TGTGCCAGCAGTTTATTGGGGGGGCCTGGGGCCAACGTCCTGACTTTC
TRBD2 | TRBJ2-1 | TRBV6-2/TRBV6-3 | - | CASSYSTGTSGAYNEQFF | TGTGCCAGCAGTTACTCCACCGGGACTAGCGGGGCCTACAATGAGCAGTTCTTC
- | TRBJ2-7 | TRBV6-5 | - | CASSSNYEQYF | TGTGCCAGCAGTTCCAACTACGAGCAGTACTTC
TRBD1 | TRBJ1-1 | TRBV7-9 | - | CASSRTGENTEAFF | TGTGCCAGCAGCAGGACAGGGGAGAACACTGAAGCTTTCTTT
TRBD2 | TRBJ2-1 | TRBV5-4 | - | CASSRQLAAEDNEQFF | TGTGCCAGCAGCCGACAGCTAGCGGCCGAGGACAATGAGCAGTTCTTC
TRBD2 | TRBJ2-2 | TRBV9 | - | CASSVARTISGGGTGELFF | TGTGCCAGCAGCGTAGCCCGCACCATTAGCGGGGGGGGCACCGGGGAGCTGTTTTTT
TRBD1 | TRBJ2-3 | TRBV24-1 | - | CATSRRDRGSTDTQYF | TGTGCCACCAGTCGCCGGGACAGGGGTTCGACAGATACGCAGTATTTT
- | TRBJ1-3 | TRBV10-3 | - | CAISGTSGRSGNTIYF | TGTGCCATCAGTGGCACATCAGGGCGCTCTGGAAACACCATATATTTT
- | TRBJ2-5 | TRBV7-3 | once | CASSPRGREWETQYF | TGTGCCAGCAGCCCCCGTGGCAGGGAATGGGAGACCCAGTACTTC
TRBD1 | TRBJ2-2 | TRBV5-6 | once | CASRPMRGPPGELFF | TGTGCCAGCAGGCCTATGAGGGGGCCGCCCGGGGAGCTGTTTTTT